This TCR beta chain was sequenced for a study of shared clonotypes between healthy human individuals. The V and J ends lost 5 bases and 5 bases respectively, with 15 bases between them. This CDR3 is 14 amino acids long. The germline CDR1 and CDR2 sequences are SGHTA and FQGTGA. The repertoire was sequenced with immunoSEQ multiplex PCR; TCRdb's copy has only in-frame clones and lacks some. This sample has about 1.1 million clones, with roughly 80% found just once. This rearrangement joins TRBV7-3 to TRBJ2-5, with D possibly TRBD1 on 6 matching bases. This clonotype was sampled from a man between 18 and 35 years old in good health. Some clones in this sample may be carry-over from other donors' samples. The sample consisted of memory CD4+ T cells from PBMCs. Subset indicated: CD45RA-negative fraction. CDR3 loop: CASSSTGLGETQYF. DNA of the CDR3: TGTGCCAGCAGCAGCACAGGGTTAGGGGAGACCCAGTACTTC.